These 16 T cell receptor beta chains came from one sample sequenced in a study of PD-L1 blockade in urothelial cancer (dated by TCRdb to about 2017). In the paper's terms, the time point label means: pretreatment peripheral blood. Library preparation was by the immunoSEQ multiplex PCR assay. TCRdb re-hosts the immuneACCESS table, in-frame sequences only. Its copies lack some clones; in the studies checked, an unresolved V gene accounts for under half of them, and the cause for the rest is not known. The sample includes tens of thousands of clones, with 75% to 90% observed a single time. The ten largest make up around 1.6% of the sample. The sample consisted of PBMCs, taken around atezolizumab (anti-PD-L1) treatment. Receptor source: a man between 65 and 85 years old with urothelial cancer.

Here the CDR3 DNA reads TGCGCCAGCAGTCCGCAGTCGTCCTCCTACAATGAGCAGTTCTTC. It encodes CASSPQSSSYNEQFF. This chain links TRBV5-1 with TRBJ2-1; D is unclear. The CDR3 extends over 15 amino acids. V lost 5 bases and J lost 0, with 12 bases in between. Germline CDR1 SGHRS, CDR2 YFSETQ.

The chain links TRBV5-5 to TRBJ2-7, with 7 bases lining up with TRBD1. The CDR3 runs 13 residues. CDR1 SGHKS and CDR2 YYEKEE come from the germline V gene (reference sequence). V shed 4 bases, J shed 3 bases, and the junction held 4 bases outside the gene matches. CDR3 in DNA: TGTGCCAGCAGCACAGGGGACAACTACGAGCAGTACTTC. Residues: CASSTGDNYEQYF.

The rearrangement links TRBV5-4 to TRBJ2-1; D ambiguous. This CDR3 contains 15 residues. V lost 4 bases, J lost 1 base, and 12 bases lay in between. The germline gives CDR1 SGHNT, CDR2 YYREEE (reference sequence). The CDR3 bases are TGTGCCAGCAGCATGGCTGACATTTCCTACAATGAGCAGTTCTTC. It is translated as CASSMADISYNEQFF.

The gene calls are TRBV6-5 and TRBJ2-1; 13 bases line up with TRBD2. The CDR3 extends over 14 amino acids. Germline V gives CDR1 MNHEY, CDR2 SVGAGI. The junction had 3 bases not matched to a gene; V was cut back by 7 bases and J by 6 bases. The CDR3 coding sequence is TGTGCCAGCACCTGGACTAGCGGGAGCAATGAGCAGTTCTTC. Translation gives CASTWTSGSNEQFF.

The chain joins TRBV7-9 to TRBJ2-7; 8 bases fit TRBD1. With 7 bases clipped from V and 4 bases from J, the junction kept 3 bases outside the gene matches. The CDR3 covers 12 residues. Germline-derived CDR1 and CDR2 are SEHNR and FQNEAQ (reference sequence). The CDR3 loop reads CASTHRGYEQYF. CDR3 nucleotide sequence: TGTGCCAGCACACACAGGGGGTACGAGCAGTACTTC.

This clone was counted only a few times. The rearrangement links TRBV11-2 to TRBJ1-3; no clear D. This CDR3 region has 13 residues. The germline gives CDR1 SGHAT, CDR2 FQNNGV. V lost 3 bases to trimming and J lost 2 bases, with 5 bases between them. This CDR3 reads CASSFPTGNTIYF. Here the CDR3 DNA reads TGTGCCAGCAGCTTCCCAACTGGAAACACCATATATTTT.

The V and J genes are TRBV7-8 and TRBJ1-4; TRBD1 agrees at 7 bases. The CDR3 loop spans 16 amino acids. Germline CDR1 SGHVS, CDR2 FQNEAQ. The ends lost 2 bases at V and 4 bases at J; junction bases unmatched: 7. CDR3 coding DNA: TGTGCCAGCAGCTTAATGTCCGGGACAGTTAATGAAAAACTGTTTTTT. As protein: CASSLMSGTVNEKLFF.

The chain combines TRBV29-1 with TRBJ1-1; D uncertain. This CDR3 has 12 residues. The germline gives CDR1 SQVTM, CDR2 ANQGSEA. V was cut by 5 bases and J by 4 bases, with 11 bases left in between. The CDR3 spells CSVSNPGTEAFF. The DNA of the CDR3 is TGCAGCGTTAGCAACCCGGGCACTGAAGCTTTCTTT.

This clone has more than one count but fewer than ten. The chain employs TRBV30 and TRBJ1-2; perhaps TRBD1 as D (6 bases). V was shortened by 4 bases and J by 3 bases, with 9 bases between the two germline ends. The CDR3 loop spans 12 amino acids. Germline CDR1 is GTSNPN and CDR2 is SVGIG (reference sequence). The CDR3 sequence is CAWTDRDYGYTF. In DNA form, the CDR3 reads TGTGCCTGGACGGACAGAGACTATGGCTACACCTTC.

The chain recombines TRBV4-3 with TRBJ1-5, with a possible D match to TRBD1 (5 bases). The CDR3 contains 16 residues. V dropped 0 bases and J dropped 7 bases, with 16 bases sitting between them. CDR1 is LGHNA, CDR2 YSLEER, per germline. CDR3 in amino acids: CASSQEVGATLQPQHF. DNA for the CDR3: TGCGCCAGCAGCCAAGAGGTAGGGGCTACTCTGCAGCCCCAGCATTTT.

This chain links TRBV5-4 with TRBJ2-3; D remains ambiguous. V was pared by 0 bases and J by 0 bases, with 5 bases between. Per the germline V gene, CDR1 is SGHNT and CDR2 is YYREEE (reference sequence). The CDR3 is made up of 14 amino acids. CDR3: CASSLVGSTDTQYF. The DNA of the CDR3 is TGTGCCAGCAGCTTGGTTGGCAGCACAGATACGCAGTATTTT.

The chain combines TRBV7-2 with TRBJ1-2, with 7 bases identical to TRBD1. The germline CDR1 and CDR2 sequences are SGHTA and FQGNSA. The CDR3 covers 14 residues. The junction had 9 bases not matched to a gene; V was cut back by 3 bases and J by 8 bases. As DNA, the CDR3 is TGTGCCAGCAGCTTCATTGAGGGGGCTGGGGGCTACACCTTC. Its protein product is CASSFIEGAGGYTF.

This chain joins TRBV10-3 and TRBJ2-1; the match to TRBD2 covers 11 bases. The CDR3 totals 16 residues. Per the germline V gene, CDR1 is ENHRY and CDR2 is SYGVKD. The junction had 10 bases not matched to a gene; V was cut back by 5 bases and J by 7 bases. CDR3 sequence: CAISLSGTSGFNEQFF. For the CDR3, the DNA is TGTGCCATCAGTTTGTCCGGGACTAGCGGTTTTAATGAGCAGTTCTTC.

This clone was detected only once. The chain links TRBV27 to TRBJ2-7; the D is unclear. The CDR3 sequence is 14 residues long. V lost 3 bases to trimming and J lost 2 bases, with 11 bases between them. The germline gives CDR1 MNHEY, CDR2 SMNVEV (reference sequence). The CDR3 here is CASSLLAATYEQYF. As DNA, the CDR3 is TGTGCCAGCAGTTTGTTAGCAGCAACCTACGAGCAGTACTTC.

The chain employs TRBV5-4 and TRBJ2-1; 10 bases fit TRBD2. Germline V gene sequence: CDR1 SGHNT, CDR2 YYREEE (reference sequence). V lost 6 bases to trimming and J lost 3 bases; unmatched junction nucleotides: 21. This CDR3 region has 20 residues. The CDR3, as DNA: TGTGCCAGCACCGTTGGGGTAGGGCTAGCGGGAGCGGGGATCTACAATGAGCAGTTCTTC. Translation: CASTVGVGLAGAGIYNEQFF. Variable domain in full (rest from reference TRBV5-4 and TRBJ2-1): ETGVTQSPTHLIKTRGQQVTLRCSSQSGHNTVSWYQQALGQGPQFIFQYYREEENGRGNFPPRFSGLQFPNYSSELNVNALELDDSALYLCASTVGVGLAGAGIYNEQFFGPGTRLTVL.

This chain links TRBV5-1 with TRBJ2-7; D might be TRBD1 (6 bases). The CDR3 loop spans 18 amino acids. V was clipped by 0 bases and J by 0 bases, with 19 bases between them. The germline gives CDR1 SGHRS, CDR2 YFSETQ. CDR3 amino acids: CASSLGRPGALSSYEQYF. DNA of the CDR3: TGCGCCAGCAGCTTGGGGCGCCCAGGGGCCCTGAGCTCCTACGAGCAGTACTTC.